A single sample gave rise to the 24 T cell receptor beta chains below, sequenced in a study of CXCR3-negative and CXCR3-positive naive CD8 T cells. UMI-labeled TRB cDNA libraries were prepared by 5' RACE. TCRdb re-called the 5' RACE reads, yielding one record per CDR3 amino acid sequence without DNA. The sample includes fewer than 95,000 distinct CDR3 sequences. Sequenced input: naive CXCR3- CD8+ T cells from blood. Subset noted: CD45RO-CCR7+CD27+CD95- naive CD8+ T cells lacking CXCR3 (TNR3-). All receptors come from a human donor in good health. Some clones in this sample may be carry-over from other donors' samples.

This chain connects TRBV7-9 to TRBJ2-1; TCRdb gives TRBD2 as the D gene, but with no DNA this cannot be confirmed. This CDR3 is 16 amino acids long. CDR1 SEHNR and CDR2 FQNEAQ come from the germline V gene (reference sequence). CDR3 region: CASSPRSGRAYDEQFF.

The chain uses TRBV29-1 and TRBJ2-1; TCRdb's D gene call, TRBD1, goes unchecked for lack of DNA. The CDR3 runs to 16 residues. CDR1 SQVTM and CDR2 ANQGSEA come from the germline V gene. The CDR3 sequence is CSVESAQESSYNEQFF.

The rearrangement joins TRBV29-1 to TRBJ1-1; TCRdb picks TRBD1, but there is no DNA to check that call. Germline-derived CDR1 and CDR2 are SQVTM and ANQGSEA. There are 15 residues in the CDR3. CDR3: CSVDMSGAKNTEAFF.

The rearrangement uses TRBV4-2 and TRBJ2-7. CDR3 length: 13 amino acids. Germline assignment: CDR1 LGHNA and CDR2 YNFKEQ. This chain's CDR3 is CASSQLGSYEQYF.

The gene calls are TRBV7-9 and TRBJ2-7; TCRdb gives TRBD1 as the D gene, but with no DNA this cannot be confirmed. Germline CDR1 is SEHNR and CDR2 is FQNEAQ (reference sequence). The CDR3 contains 14 residues. The CDR3 reads CASSLEGGLNEQYF.

CDR3 in amino acids: CASSLVRVTSGRLIYEQYF. The V call is TRBV5-1, the J call TRBJ2-7; the TCRdb call, TRBD2, lacks DNA for checking. This CDR3 is 19 amino acids long. The germline V gene encodes CDR1 SGHRS and CDR2 YFSETQ.

This chain links TRBV4-1 with TRBJ1-1; as DNA is missing, the TRBD1 call by TCRdb cannot be tested. The germline gives CDR1 MGHRA, CDR2 YSYEKL. The CDR3 length is 17 residues. The CDR3 region is CASSQEAGMGANTEAFF.

The chain couples TRBV27 to TRBJ2-7; the D call of TRBD1 rests on TCRdb alone, since no DNA is present to check it. This CDR3 has 12 amino acids. Germline values: CDR1 MNHEY, CDR2 SMNVEV (reference sequence). The CDR3 spells CASSSTGDEQYF.

The V and J genes are TRBV10-3 and TRBJ2-7; the D gene TCRdb calls, TRBD1, cannot be checked with no DNA. Germline assignment: CDR1 ENHRY and CDR2 SYGVKD. The CDR3 has 14 residues. The CDR3 loop is CAISTGTDSYEQYF.

The chain has TRBV5-1 and TRBJ2-1; TCRdb proposes TRBD1, but this gene call is untestable without DNA. CDR1 is SGHRS, CDR2 YFSETQ, per germline. The CDR3 runs to 15 residues. The CDR3 sequence: CASSLGYRGVDEQFF.

This CDR3 reads CASSQETGLSYEQYF. The V and J genes are TRBV4-3 and TRBJ2-7; TCRdb proposes TRBD1, but this gene call is untestable without DNA. The germline V gene encodes CDR1 LGHNA and CDR2 YSLEER. This CDR3 comprises 15 residues.

The chain carries TRBV9 and TRBJ2-1. Germline V gene lookup returns CDR1 SGDLS and CDR2 YYNGEE. This CDR3 region has 13 residues. CDR3 region: CASSVSFSDEQFF.

The CDR3 reads CASSFGQGPYEQYF. The chain carries TRBV19 and TRBJ2-7; TCRdb lists TRBD1, though no DNA is available to test this call. The CDR3 length is 14 residues. Germline values: CDR1 LNHDA, CDR2 SQIVND (reference sequence).

This chain uses TRBV29-1 with TRBJ2-2; the TCRdb D gene call, TRBD1, has no DNA to confirm it. The length of the CDR3 is 15 residues. Germline CDR1 SQVTM, CDR2 ANQGSEA. The chain's CDR3 is CSVIQGLEDTGELFF.

This chain's CDR3 is CASSDSTQNIQYF. V usage is TRBV7-9 and J usage is TRBJ2-4. CDR3 length equals 13 residues. CDR1 SEHNR and CDR2 FQNEAQ come from the germline V gene (reference sequence).

The chain employs TRBV5-1 and TRBJ1-5; the D gene TCRdb calls, TRBD1, cannot be checked with no DNA. The CDR3 is 15 residues long. Germline V CDR1 and CDR2: SGHRS, YFSETQ. This CDR3 is CASSVQGASNQPQHF.

The chain employs TRBV6-2 or TRBV6-3 and TRBJ2-5; TCRdb names TRBD2, which stays unverified in the absence of DNA. The CDR3 runs 14 residues. The germline V gene has CDR1 MNHEY and CDR2 SVGEGT. The CDR3: CASSYSGPEETQYF.

The CDR3: CSVSGQEDWINNEQFF. This sequence joins TRBV29-1 and TRBJ2-1; TCRdb proposes TRBD1, but this gene call is untestable without DNA. CDR3 size: 16 residues. Germline CDR1 and CDR2: SQVTM and ANQGSEA.

The V and J genes are TRBV5-1 and TRBJ2-2; TCRdb reports TRBD2, a call that lacks DNA to check it against. There are 15 residues in the CDR3. Germline loops: CDR1 SGHRS, CDR2 YFSETQ. This CDR3 reads CASSFGRVNTGELFF.

This sequence joins TRBV28 and TRBJ2-1; without DNA, the TCRdb call of TRBD1 cannot be checked. The CDR3 contains 16 residues. CDR1 and CDR2 (germline): MDHEN, SYDVKM. The CDR3 loop reads CASSPTGTADYNEQFF.

The chain couples TRBV15 to TRBJ1-5; TCRdb selects TRBD1, and the lack of DNA leaves this call unchecked. Germline V gives CDR1 LNHNV, CDR2 YYDKDF (reference sequence). This CDR3 comprises 16 residues. The CDR3 reads CATSPHYGAGDQPQHF.

The chain employs TRBV29-1 and TRBJ1-5. There are 13 residues in the CDR3. Germline V gives CDR1 SQVTM, CDR2 ANQGSEA. This CDR3 is CSVEEPGIQPQHF.

V gene TRBV15 combines with J gene TRBJ2-1; TCRdb outputs TRBD2, but without DNA this stays unchecked. CDR1 is LNHNV and CDR2 is YYDKDF in the germline V gene (reference sequence). CDR3 size: 16 residues. CDR3: CATTLRGTSGIDEQFF.

The V gene is TRBV5-1, the J gene TRBJ1-3; lacking DNA, the TRBD1 call made by TCRdb goes unchecked. Germline V lookup: CDR1 SGHRS, CDR2 YFSETQ. This CDR3 has 16 amino acids. The CDR3 region is CASSPGQEDSGNTIYF.